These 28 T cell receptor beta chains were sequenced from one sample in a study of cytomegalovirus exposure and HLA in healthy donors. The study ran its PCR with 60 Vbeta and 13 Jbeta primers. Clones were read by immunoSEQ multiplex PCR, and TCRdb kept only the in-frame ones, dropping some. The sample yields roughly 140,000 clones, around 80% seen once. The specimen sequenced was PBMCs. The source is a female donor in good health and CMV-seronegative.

DNA for the CDR3: TGTGCCAGCAGCTTGGTTCCGGGACAACTGAACACTGAAGCTTTCTTT. Encoded protein: CASSLVPGQLNTEAFF. V gene TRBV5-4 combines with J gene TRBJ1-1; D is possibly TRBD1 (6 bases). The CDR3 has 16 amino acids. The V gene's germline CDR1 is SGHNT and CDR2 YYREEE (reference sequence). Trimming cost V 0 bases and J 0 bases, with 12 bases left between them.

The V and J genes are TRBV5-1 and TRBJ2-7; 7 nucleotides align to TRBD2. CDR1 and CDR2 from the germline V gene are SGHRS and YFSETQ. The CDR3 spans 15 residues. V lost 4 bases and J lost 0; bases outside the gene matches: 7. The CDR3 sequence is CASSLIAGSSYEQYF. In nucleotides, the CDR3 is TGCGCCAGCAGCCTAATAGCGGGTTCCTCCTACGAGCAGTACTTC.

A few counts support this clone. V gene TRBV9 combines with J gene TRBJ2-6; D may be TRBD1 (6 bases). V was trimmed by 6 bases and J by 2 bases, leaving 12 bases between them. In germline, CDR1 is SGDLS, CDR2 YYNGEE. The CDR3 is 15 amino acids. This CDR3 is CASNPGQTGANVLTF. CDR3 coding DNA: TGTGCCAGCAACCCAGGACAGACTGGGGCCAACGTCCTGACTTTC.

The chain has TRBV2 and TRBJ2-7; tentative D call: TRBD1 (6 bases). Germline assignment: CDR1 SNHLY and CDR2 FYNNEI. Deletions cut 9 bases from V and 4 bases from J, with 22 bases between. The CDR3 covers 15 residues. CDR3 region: CARRGSGTLAYEQYF. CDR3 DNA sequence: TGTGCCAGGAGGGGGTCCGGGACACTGGCATACGAGCAGTACTTC.

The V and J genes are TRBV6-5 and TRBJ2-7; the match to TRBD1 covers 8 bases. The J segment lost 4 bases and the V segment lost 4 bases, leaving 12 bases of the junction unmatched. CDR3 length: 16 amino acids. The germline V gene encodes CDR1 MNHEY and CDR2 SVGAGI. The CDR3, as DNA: TGTGCCAGCAGTTCCCTCGAAGGGACAGGTCGTTACGAGCAGTACTTC. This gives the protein CASSSLEGTGRYEQYF.

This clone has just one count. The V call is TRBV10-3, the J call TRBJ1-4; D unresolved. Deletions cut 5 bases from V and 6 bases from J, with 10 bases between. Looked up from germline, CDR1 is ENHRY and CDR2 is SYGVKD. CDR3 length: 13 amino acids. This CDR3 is CAISKTADEKLFF. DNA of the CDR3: TGTGCCATCAGTAAGACCGCGGATGAAAAACTGTTTTTT.

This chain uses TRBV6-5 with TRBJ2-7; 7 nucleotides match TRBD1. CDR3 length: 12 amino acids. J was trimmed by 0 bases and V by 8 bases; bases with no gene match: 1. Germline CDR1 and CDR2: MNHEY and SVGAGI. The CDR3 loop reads CASRDSSYEQYF. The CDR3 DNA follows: TGTGCCAGCCGGGACAGCTCCTACGAGCAGTACTTC.

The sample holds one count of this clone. This chain's CDR3 is CASNDRAGVGQETQYF. DNA for the CDR3: TGTGCCAGCAACGACCGGGCAGGGGTTGGGCAAGAGACCCAGTACTTC. The gene calls are TRBV7-9 and TRBJ2-5, with D possibly being TRBD1 (6 bases). The length of the CDR3 is 16 residues. CDR1 is SEHNR, CDR2 FQNEAQ, per germline (reference sequence). V lost 7 bases to trimming and J lost 2 bases, with 20 bases between them.

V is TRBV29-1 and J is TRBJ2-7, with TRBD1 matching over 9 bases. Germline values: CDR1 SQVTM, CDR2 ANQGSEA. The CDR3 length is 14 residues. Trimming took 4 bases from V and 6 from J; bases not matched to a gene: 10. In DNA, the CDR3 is TGCAGCGTTGCCGCGCGGGACAGGGAAGTCGAGCAGTACTTC. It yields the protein CSVAARDREVEQYF.

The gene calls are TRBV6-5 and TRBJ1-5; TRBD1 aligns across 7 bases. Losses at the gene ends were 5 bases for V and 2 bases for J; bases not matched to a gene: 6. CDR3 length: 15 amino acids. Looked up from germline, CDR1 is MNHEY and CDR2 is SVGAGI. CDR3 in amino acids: CASSALGQGNQPQHF. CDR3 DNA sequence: TGTGCCAGCAGTGCCCTTGGACAGGGCAATCAGCCCCAGCATTTT.

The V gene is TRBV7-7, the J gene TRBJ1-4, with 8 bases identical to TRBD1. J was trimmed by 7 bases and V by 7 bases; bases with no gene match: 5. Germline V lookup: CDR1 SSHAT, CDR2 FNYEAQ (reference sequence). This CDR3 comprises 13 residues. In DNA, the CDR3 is TGTGCCAGCACCCAGACAGGGGTTGAAAAACTGTTTTTT. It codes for CASTQTGVEKLFF.

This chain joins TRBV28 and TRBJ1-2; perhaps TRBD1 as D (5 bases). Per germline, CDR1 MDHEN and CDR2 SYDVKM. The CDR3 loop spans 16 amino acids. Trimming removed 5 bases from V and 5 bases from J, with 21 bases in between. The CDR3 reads CASSPATAKRQYGYTF. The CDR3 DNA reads TGTGCCAGCAGTCCCGCGACAGCGAAAAGACAGTATGGCTACACCTTC.

The CDR3 DNA follows: TGTGCCAGCAGCGCCCGGAGTAGCGGGAACTCCTACGAGCAGTACTTC. Translated: CASSARSSGNSYEQYF. The chain links TRBV9 to TRBJ2-7; 8 bases are a match to TRBD2. The trim removed 3 bases at V and 0 bases at J, leaving 8 bases unmatched. Germline V CDR1 and CDR2: SGDLS, YYNGEE. The CDR3 is made up of 16 amino acids. Based on the CDR3 plus reference TRBV9 and TRBJ2-7, the full variable domain is DSGVTQTPKHLITATGQRVTLRCSPRSGDLSVYWYQQSLDQGLQFLIQYYNGEERAKGNILERFSAQQFPDLHSELNLSSLELGDSALYFCASSARSSGNSYEQYFGPGTRLTVT.

The chain's CDR3 is CAWNIQVFNEKLFF. In nucleotides, the CDR3 is TGTGCCTGGAATATACAGGTTTTTAATGAAAAACTGTTTTTT. The chain joins TRBV30 to TRBJ1-4; D is possibly TRBD1 (5 bases). Per the germline V gene, CDR1 is GTSNPN and CDR2 is SVGIG (reference sequence). V gave up 4 bases and J gave up 4 bases, with 13 bases separating them. The CDR3 length is 14 residues.

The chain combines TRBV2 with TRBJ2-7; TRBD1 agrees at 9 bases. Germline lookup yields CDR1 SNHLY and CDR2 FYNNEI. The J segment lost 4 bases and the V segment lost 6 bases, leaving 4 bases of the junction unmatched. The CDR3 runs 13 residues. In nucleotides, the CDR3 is TGTGCCAGCAGGCTGGACAGGGGATACGAGCAGTACTTC. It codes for CASRLDRGYEQYF.

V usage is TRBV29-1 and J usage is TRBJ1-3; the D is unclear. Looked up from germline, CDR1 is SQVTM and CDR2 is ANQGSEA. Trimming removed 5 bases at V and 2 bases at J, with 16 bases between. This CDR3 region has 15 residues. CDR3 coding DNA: TGCAGCGTTTCCCTTTTCCGGGAGACTGGAAACACCATATATTTT. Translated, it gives CSVSLFRETGNTIYF. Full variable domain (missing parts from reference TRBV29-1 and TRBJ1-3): SAVISQKPSRDICQRGTSLTIQCQVDSQVTMMFWYRQQPGQSLTLIATANQGSEATYESGFVIDKFPISRPNLTFSTLTVSNMSPEDSSIYLCSVSLFRETGNTIYFGEGSWLTVV.

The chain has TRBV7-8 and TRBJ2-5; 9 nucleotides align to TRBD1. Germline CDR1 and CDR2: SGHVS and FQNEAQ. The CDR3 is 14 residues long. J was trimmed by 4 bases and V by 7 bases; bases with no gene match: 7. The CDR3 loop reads CASTAGTGLETQYF. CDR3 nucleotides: TGTGCCAGCACCGCCGGGACAGGGTTAGAGACCCAGTACTTC.

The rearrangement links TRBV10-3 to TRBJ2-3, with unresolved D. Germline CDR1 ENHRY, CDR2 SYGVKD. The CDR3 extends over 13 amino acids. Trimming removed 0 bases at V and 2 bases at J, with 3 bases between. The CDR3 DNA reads TGTGCCATCAGTGAGTCCTTCACAGATACGCAGTATTTT. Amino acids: CAISESFTDTQYF.

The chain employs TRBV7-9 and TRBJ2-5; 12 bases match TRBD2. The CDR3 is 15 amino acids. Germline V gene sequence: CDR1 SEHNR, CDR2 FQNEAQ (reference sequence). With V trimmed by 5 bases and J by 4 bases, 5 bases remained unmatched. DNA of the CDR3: TGTGCCAGCAGCCAGAAGGGACTAGCGGGAGAGACCCAGTACTTC. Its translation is CASSQKGLAGETQYF.

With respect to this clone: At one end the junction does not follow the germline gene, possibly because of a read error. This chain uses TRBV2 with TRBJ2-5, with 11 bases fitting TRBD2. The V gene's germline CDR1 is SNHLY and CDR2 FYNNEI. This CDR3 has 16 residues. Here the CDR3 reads CVSSEHLAGGQETQYF. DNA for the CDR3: TGTGTCAGCAGTGAACATCTAGCGGGAGGCCAAGAGACCCAGTACTTC. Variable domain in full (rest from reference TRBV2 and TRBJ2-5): EPEVTQTPSHQVTQMGQEVILRCVPISNHLYFYWYRQILGQKVEFLVSFYNNEISEKSEIFDDQFSVERPDGSNFTLKIRSTKLEDSAMYFCVSSEHLAGGQETQYFGPGTRLLVL.

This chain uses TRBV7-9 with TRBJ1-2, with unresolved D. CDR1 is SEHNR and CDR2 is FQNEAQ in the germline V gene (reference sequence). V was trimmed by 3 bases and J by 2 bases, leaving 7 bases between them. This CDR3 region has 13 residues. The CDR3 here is CASSLNKNYGYTF. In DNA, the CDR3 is TGTGCCAGCAGCTTGAACAAAAACTATGGCTACACCTTC.

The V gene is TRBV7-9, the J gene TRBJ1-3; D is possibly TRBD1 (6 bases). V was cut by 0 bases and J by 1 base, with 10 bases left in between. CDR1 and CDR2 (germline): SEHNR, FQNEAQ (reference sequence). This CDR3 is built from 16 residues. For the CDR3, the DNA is TGTGCCAGCAGCTTAGCGGGACAAGGGTCTGGAAACACCATATATTTT. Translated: CASSLAGQGSGNTIYF.

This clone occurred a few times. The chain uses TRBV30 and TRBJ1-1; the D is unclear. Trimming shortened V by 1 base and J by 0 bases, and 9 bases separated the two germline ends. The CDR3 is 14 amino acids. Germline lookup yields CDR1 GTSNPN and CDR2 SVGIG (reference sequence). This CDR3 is CAWSETKLNTEAFF. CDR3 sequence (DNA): TGTGCCTGGAGTGAAACGAAGCTGAACACTGAAGCTTTCTTT.

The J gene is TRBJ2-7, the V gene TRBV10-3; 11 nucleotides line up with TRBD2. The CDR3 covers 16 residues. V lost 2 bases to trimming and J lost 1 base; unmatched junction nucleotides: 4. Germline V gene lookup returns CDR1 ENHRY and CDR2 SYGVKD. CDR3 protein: CAISEAGLAVSYEQYF. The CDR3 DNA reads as TGTGCCATCAGTGAGGCGGGACTAGCGGTTTCCTACGAGCAGTACTTC.

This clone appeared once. The CDR3, as DNA: TGTGCCAGCAGCTTATCTCGACAAGCCCTCTCTGGGGCCAACGTCCTGACTTTC. Amino acid sequence: CASSLSRQALSGANVLTF. The V and J genes are TRBV7-9 and TRBJ2-6, with D unclear. V was pared by 2 bases and J by 0 bases, with 14 bases between. Germline loops: CDR1 SEHNR, CDR2 FQNEAQ (reference sequence). This CDR3 contains 18 residues.

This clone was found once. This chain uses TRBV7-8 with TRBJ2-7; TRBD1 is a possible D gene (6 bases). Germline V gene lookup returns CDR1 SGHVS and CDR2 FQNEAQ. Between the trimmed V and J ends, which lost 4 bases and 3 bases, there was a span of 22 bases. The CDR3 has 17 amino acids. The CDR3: CASSSLFTGFGVYEQYF. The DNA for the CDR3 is TGTGCCAGCAGCTCCCTATTCACAGGGTTCGGGGTCTACGAGCAGTACTTC.

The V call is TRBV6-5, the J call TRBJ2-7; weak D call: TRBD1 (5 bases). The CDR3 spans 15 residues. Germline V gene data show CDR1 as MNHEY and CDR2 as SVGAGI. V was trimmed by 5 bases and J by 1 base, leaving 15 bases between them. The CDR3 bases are TGTGCCAGCAGTCCCCAGGGTCGTTCATCCTACGAGCAGTACTTC. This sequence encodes CASSPQGRSSYEQYF.

The CDR3 bases are TGTGCCTGGAGTACCCGGGACAGGCCTACAGAGACCCAGTACTTC. Its translation: CAWSTRDRPTETQYF. The chain is built from TRBV30 and TRBJ2-5, with 8 bases matching TRBD1. V dropped 2 bases and J dropped 4; count of bases not matched to a gene: 9. CDR1 and CDR2 from the germline V gene are GTSNPN and SVGIG (reference sequence). The CDR3 consists of 15 residues.